This TCR beta chain comes out of a study of spatial heterogeneity in lung cancer. Study at large: Beta-chain sequences were consistently detected more often than alpha-chain sequences. Overall study findings and caveats: More often at tumor resection than at routine follow-up, ubiquitous expanded tumor TCRs were detected in the blood.

Each TCR cDNA molecule carried a unique molecular identifier. TCRdb independently ran MiXCR on the 5' RACE reads; one entry per CDR3 protein. The sample consists of roughly 79,000 distinct CDR3 sequences, 10% to 15% of them appearing once. CDR3 length: 15 residues. Germline CDR1 reads SGHDT; CDR2 reads YYEEEE. Trimming left V 6 bases short and J 0 bases short, with 16 bases between. To note about this clonotype: What it recognizes is unknown.

Time point described: sample taken at primary tumor resection. Frozen PBMC, nontumor lung or tumor provided whole RNA, which was sequenced unsorted. The chain is built from TRBV5-6 and TRBJ2-7; no definite D call. The starting material was PBMCs, obtained at surgery. This receptor was taken from a male donor with early-stage non-small cell lung cancer. The CDR3 sequence is CASNPWALSSYEQYF. The DNA for the CDR3 is TGTGCCAGCAACCCATGGGCCCTGAGCTCCTACGAGCAGTACTTC.